What follows describes a single T cell receptor beta chain. Its antigen is unknown. These data originate in a study of T cell responses to AZD1222 COVID-19 vaccine. General observations from the study: The peak T cell response came first, and repertoires were sampled only after it. In the spike-specific TCR repertoire, nearly half reportedly target unmutated variant regions. Just a handful of AZD1222 recipients were seropositive at baseline.

V lost 5 bases, J lost 5 bases, and 15 bases lay in between. The CDR3 totals 15 residues. CDR1 is SGHVS, CDR2 FQNEAQ, per germline. Generated by immunoSEQ multiplex PCR, the TCRdb table keeps only in-frame clones and is missing some. The sample includes around 140,000 clones, approximately 91% seen only once; the top ten take under 5.5%. The receptor comes from an adult who received the MenACWY meningococcal vaccine as a control. The V call is TRBV7-8, the J call TRBJ1-4; a weak D match, TRBD1 (6 bases). The sequenced sample was peripheral blood, obtained 28 days after the second dose of the MenACWY control vaccine. The CDR3 spells CASSVNQGWNEKLFF. DNA for the CDR3: TGTGCCAGCAGCGTAAACCAGGGGTGGAATGAAAAACTGTTTTTT.